This T cell receptor beta chain was recorded in a study of T cells in localized non-small cell lung cancer. This CDR3 region has 16 residues. Trimming at V came to 0 bases and at J to 2 bases, leaving 6 bases not matched to a gene. CDR1 and CDR2 from the germline V gene are SGHRS and YFSETQ. A word on this clone: Its antigen is undetermined.

Here immunoSEQ multiplex PCR was the method, and the copy in TCRdb shows in-frame clones only, minus some. The data contain approximately 31,000 clones, approximately 78% of them singletons. Study observations and caveats: Adjacent lung held a median roughly 50 of the top 100 tumor clones. Heterogeneity within the tumor remains possible, as just one region underwent sequencing. With higher T cell density in blood came longer overall survival.

This sequence was found in a male donor aged 60 or over with stage II squamous cell lung carcinoma. Sequenced here: peripheral blood, sampled before any cancer treatment. The chain combines TRBV5-1 with TRBJ2-3; 7 positions agree with TRBD2. The CDR3 sequence is CASSLVLGGSTDTQYF. DNA of the CDR3: TGCGCCAGCAGCTTGGTTCTGGGGGGGTCCACAGATACGCAGTATTTT.